This is a list of T cell receptor beta chains from one sample in a study of regulatory T cells in long-lasting Graves disease. In TCRdb, the multiplex PCR reads were re-called with MiXCR into one record per CDR3 protein. The sample shows fewer than 450,000 distinct CDR3 sequences, 20% of them seen only once. The sequenced sample was peripheral blood mononuclear cells (PBMCs), obtained when the disease was refractory, from a patient treated with antithyroid drugs. Receptors were obtained from a female donor with Graves disease. Both conserved end residues are part of each CDR3. A D gene is named only where the DNA matches it firmly. Size values are once, few and many counts, or a class for expanded clones, and some rows have none.

DNA: TGTGCCTGGAGTTCCGGGGGTGACTATGGCTACACCTTC
CDR3: CAWSSGGDYGYTF
V: TRBV30
size: -
J: TRBJ1-2
D: -

DNA: TGCAGCGTTGAACCCAGGGGGGTGAACACTGAAGCTTTCTTT
CDR3: CSVEPRGVNTEAFF
V: TRBV29-1
size: -
J: TRBJ1-1
D: TRBD1

DNA: TGCAGTGCTAGGGTCGGGAGGGTCAATTACAATGAGCAGTTCTTC
CDR3: CSARVGRVNYNEQFF
V: TRBV20-1
size: -
J: TRBJ2-1
D: TRBD2

DNA: TGTGCCAGCAGCCGGACAGGGTGGAACACTGAAGCTTTCTTT
CDR3: CASSRTGWNTEAFF
V: TRBV7-2
size: many
J: TRBJ1-1
D: TRBD1

DNA: TGTGCCAGCAGTTCCGGGACACCCCCAGACATTCAGTACTTC
CDR3: CASSSGTPPDIQYF
V: TRBV28
size: many
J: TRBJ2-4
D: -

DNA: TGTGCCAGCAGTTTATGGCCGTGGCGGACTAGCTTCAGCTCCTACGAGCAGTACTTC
CDR3: CASSLWPWRTSFSSYEQYF
V: TRBV28
size: -
J: TRBJ2-7
D: TRBD2

DNA: TGTGCCACCAGTGGAACGCAGGGGCTGAACACCGGGGAGCTGTTTTTT
CDR3: CATSGTQGLNTGELFF
V: TRBV24-1
size: few
J: TRBJ2-2
D: -

DNA: TGTGCCAGCAGCTCCCCAATGGCGGGACAAGAGACCCAGTACTTC
CDR3: CASSSPMAGQETQYF
V: TRBV11-2
size: many
J: TRBJ2-5
D: -

DNA: TGTGCCAGCAGAGACGGGACTAGCGGAAAGGAGACCCAGTACTTC
CDR3: CASRDGTSGKETQYF
V: TRBV6-2/TRBV6-3
size: -
J: TRBJ2-5
D: TRBD2

DNA: TGTGCCAGCTCGCAGAGCTTTCAAGAGACCCAGTACTTC
CDR3: CASSQSFQETQYF
V: TRBV18
size: many
J: TRBJ2-5
D: -

DNA: TGTGCCAGCAGACCAGGACTAGCGGGAGGTTCGCAGTATTTT
CDR3: CASRPGLAGGSQYF
V: TRBV11-2
size: -
J: TRBJ2-3
D: TRBD2

DNA: TGCAGCGTCCCGACTAGCGGGAGCACAGATACGCAGTATTTT
CDR3: CSVPTSGSTDTQYF
V: TRBV29-1
size: -
J: TRBJ2-3
D: TRBD2

DNA: TGTGCCAGCAGCTTTACTAGCGGGAGATCCTACGAGCAGTACTTC
CDR3: CASSFTSGRSYEQYF
V: TRBV7-2
size: -
J: TRBJ2-7
D: TRBD2

DNA: TGTGCTAGTGGTTTGATAAGCAAGGACAGGGGATTCAACGAGCAGTACTTC
CDR3: CASGLISKDRGFNEQYF
V: TRBV12-5
size: many
J: TRBJ2-7
D: TRBD1

DNA: TGTGCCAGCTCACCACCCGGGGAGTCAATATCCTCTGGAAACACCATATATTTT
CDR3: CASSPPGESISSGNTIYF
V: TRBV18
size: few
J: TRBJ1-3
D: -

DNA: TGTGCCAGCAGGGGACTAGCCGTAAACACCGGGGAGCTGTTTTTT
CDR3: CASRGLAVNTGELFF
V: TRBV6-1
size: few
J: TRBJ2-2
D: TRBD2

DNA: TGTGCCGGCAGTAACTCACAGGACTCGGGAGAGCAGTACTTC
CDR3: CAGSNSQDSGEQYF
V: TRBV6-2/TRBV6-3
size: -
J: TRBJ2-7
D: -

DNA: TGTGCCAGCACCTTGGGGCAGTTCTATGGCTACACCTTC
CDR3: CASTLGQFYGYTF
V: TRBV6-1
size: many
J: TRBJ1-2
D: -

DNA: TGTGCCAGCAGTCTCCCCAGAGGGACTAGCGGAGCCTTCAATAACGAGCAGTACTTC
CDR3: CASSLPRGTSGAFNNEQYF
V: TRBV28
size: few
J: TRBJ2-7
D: TRBD2

DNA: TGCAGCGGGGAGGACAGGGGAACTCGGGGCTACACCTTC
CDR3: CSGEDRGTRGYTF
V: TRBV29-1
size: many
J: TRBJ1-2
D: TRBD1

DNA: TGTGCCAGCAGTGACCCTCCAGGGAGAGAGGTCCAGTACTTC
CDR3: CASSDPPGREVQYF
V: TRBV6-1
size: -
J: TRBJ2-5
D: -

DNA: TGTGCCAGCAGCAACCTCGGCATAAACATTCAGTACTTC
CDR3: CASSNLGINIQYF
V: TRBV13
size: many
J: TRBJ2-4
D: -